These 28 T cell receptor beta chains originate from one sample sequenced in a study of T cells in Graves' hyperthyroidism and ophthalmopathy. RNA transcripts provided the source from which TCR beta CDR3 regions were amplified. HTBI primers were the set used in a first-round RT-PCR of the TCR CDR3. TCRdb reanalysed the multiplex PCR reads using MiXCR and keeps one entry per CDR3 protein. The table lists around 540,000 distinct CDR3 sequences, around 16% of them singletons, with 29% in the top ten. The sequenced material came from blood. The receptor source for this set is a woman aged 30 to 39 with Graves' ophthalmopathy.

This clonotype was recorded many times. The chain uses TRBV28 and TRBJ1-1; D is perhaps TRBD1 (5 bases). The V end lost 5 bases, the J end lost 5 bases, and 9 bases lay between the germline ends. Germline V CDR1 and CDR2: MDHEN, SYDVKM. The CDR3 consists of 12 residues. The CDR3 protein is CASSPAGTEAFF. CDR3 nucleotide sequence: TGTGCCAGCAGTCCCGCAGGGACTGAAGCTTTCTTT.

The chain links TRBV28 to TRBJ1-5; 7 bases align to TRBD1. Trimming at V came to 3 bases and at J to 7 bases, leaving 12 bases not matched to a gene. CDR3 length: 16 amino acids. The germline V gene encodes CDR1 MDHEN and CDR2 SYDVKM. The CDR3 is CASSLGDRAIGQPQHF. CDR3 sequence (DNA): TGTGCCAGCAGTTTGGGCGACAGGGCGATAGGGCAGCCCCAGCATTTT. Together with reference TRBV28 and TRBJ1-5, the CDR3 gives the full variable domain: DVKVTQSSRYLVKRTGEKVFLECVQDMDHENMFWYRQDPGLGLRLIYFSYDVKMKEKGDIPEGYSVSREKKERFSLILESASTNQTSMYLCASSLGDRAIGQPQHFGDGTRLSIL.

This clonotype was recorded at least ten times. The chain couples TRBV7-3 to TRBJ2-3; D not certain. This CDR3 contains 15 residues. V was pared by 2 bases and J by 4 bases, with 13 bases between. The germline V gene encodes CDR1 SGHTA and CDR2 FQGTGA. CDR3 residues: CASSLVVGSSDTQYF. As DNA, the CDR3 is TGTGCCAGCAGCTTAGTTGTCGGCTCCTCAGATACGCAGTATTTT.

The V call is TRBV6-4, the J call TRBJ2-3, with D possibly matching TRBD2 (6 bases). Germline values: CDR1 MRHNA, CDR2 SNTAGT. V was pared by 4 bases and J by 4 bases, with 12 bases between. The CDR3 covers 14 residues. The CDR3 DNA is TGTGCCAGCAGTGCCCTAGGAGGGGCAGATACGCAGTATTTT. Encoded protein: CASSALGGADTQYF.

The CDR3 protein is CASSRTVLAKNIQYF. As DNA, the CDR3 is TGTGCCAGCAGTAGGACAGTACTAGCCAAAAACATTCAGTACTTC. This rearrangement joins TRBV2 to TRBJ2-4; a weak D match, TRBD1 (6 bases). Germline-derived CDR1 and CDR2 are SNHLY and FYNNEI. Trimming removed 5 bases at V and 0 bases at J, with 11 bases between. The CDR3 is made up of 15 amino acids.

This clonotype was counted at least ten times. The chain recombines TRBV28 with TRBJ2-7; possibly TRBD2 for D (5 bases). This CDR3 is built from 14 residues. V dropped 5 bases and J dropped 2 bases, with 13 bases sitting between them. CDR1 MDHEN and CDR2 SYDVKM come from the germline V gene. DNA of the CDR3: TGTGCCAGCAGTATCTCAGCGGTTCCCTACGAGCAGTACTTC. It translates to CASSISAVPYEQYF.

This clonotype was counted ten times or more. The gene calls are TRBV12-3 or TRBV12-4 and TRBJ1-1; 10 bases map to TRBD1. J lost 5 bases, V lost 5 bases, and 8 bases had no gene match. The CDR3 is 15 residues long. CDR3 DNA: TGTGCCAGCAGTCACGGACAGGGGGAGGGAACTGAAGCTTTCTTT. Translated, it gives CASSHGQGEGTEAFF.

This clonotype has at least ten counts. This sequence joins TRBV2 and TRBJ2-7, with TRBD2 matching 9 bases. Germline CDR1 reads SNHLY; CDR2 reads FYNNEI. Germline trimming cut 4 bases from V and 7 bases from J; bases unmatched to any gene: 5. The CDR3 is 13 amino acids. The CDR3 spells CASSAAGLAEQYF. In nucleotides, the CDR3 is TGTGCCAGCAGTGCCGCAGGACTAGCGGAGCAGTACTTC.

This clonotype has at least ten counts. The CDR3 reads CASSQDTPTLYEQYF. CDR3 sequence (DNA): TGTGCCAGCAGTCAGGACACTCCGACCCTATACGAGCAGTACTTC. This sequence joins TRBV7-2 and TRBJ2-7, with D maybe TRBD1 (5 bases). CDR1 is SGHTA and CDR2 is FQGNSA in the germline V gene. V was clipped by 6 bases and J by 4 bases, with 19 bases between them. CDR3 length: 15 amino acids.

This clonotype was seen at least ten times. The J gene is TRBJ2-1, the V gene TRBV12-3 or TRBV12-4; D not certain. Deletions cut 3 bases from V and 1 base from J, with 10 bases between. This CDR3 is 15 amino acids long. In DNA form, the CDR3 reads TGTGCCAGCAGTTTTTCGGGCGTGTCCTACAATGAGCAGTTCTTC. It codes for CASSFSGVSYNEQFF.

This clonotype was detected only a few times. The chain links TRBV27 to TRBJ2-1; D gene uncertain. The germline CDR1 and CDR2 sequences are MNHEY and SMNVEV (reference sequence). The V gene lost 5 bases and the J gene lost 2 bases, with 16 bases spanning the gap. The CDR3 extends over 16 amino acids. CDR3 in amino acids: CASSLSPQRAYNEQFF. The DNA for the CDR3 is TGTGCCAGCAGTCTAAGCCCCCAACGGGCCTACAATGAGCAGTTCTTC.

This clonotype was seen many times. This chain links TRBV3-1 with TRBJ2-5; D could derive from TRBD1 or TRBD2 (6 bases each). V lost 10 bases and J 2 bases, leaving 20 bases between the germline ends. The germline V gene encodes CDR1 LGHDT and CDR2 YNNKEL (reference sequence). The CDR3 totals 15 residues. The CDR3 bases are TGTGCCAACTACAGTCTTCAGGGGAGGCAAGAGACCCAGTACTTC. Protein: CANYSLQGRQETQYF.

This clonotype has a count of ten or more. V and J are TRBV20-1 and TRBJ2-3; D remains unclear. CDR1 and CDR2 from the germline V gene are DFQATT and SNEGSKA (reference sequence). This CDR3 has 12 residues. The V and J ends lost 6 bases and 1 base respectively, with 8 bases between them. CDR3 DNA: TGCAGTGCCCCGGCGGGCACAGATACGCAGTATTTT. Protein sequence: CSAPAGTDTQYF.

This clonotype was recorded many times. V is TRBV10-3 and J is TRBJ2-7; 14 nucleotides match TRBD2. J lost 6 bases, V lost 6 bases, and 4 bases had no gene match. This CDR3 is 14 amino acids long. Germline CDR1 is ENHRY and CDR2 is SYGVKD. This CDR3 is CAIRPGLAGGEQYF. Here the CDR3 DNA reads TGTGCCATCAGACCAGGACTAGCGGGAGGCGAGCAGTACTTC.

This clonotype was detected many times. The chain joins TRBV28 to TRBJ2-2; the D gene is possibly TRBD2 (5 bases). Germline V gene data show CDR1 as MDHEN and CDR2 as SYDVKM. Deletions cut 5 bases from V and 8 bases from J, with 9 bases between. CDR3 size: 12 residues. The CDR3 region is CASSPRLGELFF. The CDR3 DNA sequence: TGTGCCAGCAGTCCTCGACTAGGGGAGCTGTTTTTT.

This clonotype was found a few times. This chain uses TRBV11-2 with TRBJ1-3; no clear D gene. CDR1 SGHAT and CDR2 FQNNGV come from the germline V gene. V was cut by 2 bases and J by 0 bases, with 8 bases left in between. The CDR3 loop spans 15 amino acids. The DNA of the CDR3 is TGTGCCAGCAGCTTAACTCCTGCCTCTGGAAACACCATATATTTT. Amino acid sequence: CASSLTPASGNTIYF.

The gene calls are TRBV7-2 and TRBJ1-1; D gene unclear. V was cut by 5 bases and J by 1 base, with 17 bases left in between. CDR1 is SGHTA and CDR2 is FQGNSA in the germline V gene. The CDR3 spans 16 residues. CDR3 residues: CASSDGRTLRNTEAFF. The CDR3 DNA is TGTGCCAGCAGCGACGGGAGAACATTGAGGAACACTGAAGCTTTCTTT.

The rearrangement joins TRBV19 to TRBJ1-2; TRBD1 matches at 8 bases. Germline CDR1 and CDR2: LNHDA and SQIVND (reference sequence). Germline trimming cut 4 bases from V and 1 base from J; bases unmatched to any gene: 5. The CDR3 is 15 residues long. The CDR3 loop is CASSTWTGINYGYTF. The CDR3 DNA reads as TGTGCCAGTAGTACTTGGACAGGGATTAACTATGGCTACACCTTC. The full variable domain, in which reference TRBV19 and TRBJ1-2 provide the parts outside the CDR3, is DGGITQSPKYLFRKEGQNVTLSCEQNLNHDAMYWYRQDPGQGLRLIYYSQIVNDFQKGDIAEGYSVSREKKESFPLTVTSAQKNPTAFYLCASSTWTGINYGYTFGSGTRLTVV.

This clonotype was seen ten or more times. The V call is TRBV28, the J call TRBJ1-4, with unresolved D. Germline CDR1 and CDR2: MDHEN and SYDVKM. The CDR3 runs 12 residues. The V end was cut by 6 bases, the J end by 7 bases, with 9 bases between. This CDR3 reads CASSRGVEKLFF. DNA for the CDR3: TGTGCCAGCAGCCGCGGTGTTGAAAAACTGTTTTTT.

Many counts were recorded for this clonotype. The J gene is TRBJ1-1, the V gene TRBV12-5; D is perhaps TRBD1 (5 bases). Per germline, CDR1 LGHNT and CDR2 FRNRAP. This CDR3 comprises 16 residues. Trimming took off 2 bases at V and 5 bases at J, with 18 bases between the two ends. The CDR3 DNA sequence: TGTGCTAGTGGTTTGAAACCCGGGGCCCGGTTAACTGAAGCTTTCTTT. Residues: CASGLKPGARLTEAFF.

The V call is TRBV19, the J call TRBJ1-4, with D possibly TRBD1 on 6 matching bases. Germline V lookup: CDR1 LNHDA, CDR2 SQIVND (reference sequence). V lost 6 bases, J lost 6 bases, and 14 bases lay in between. CDR3 length: 14 amino acids. CDR3 loop: CASSPDRRHEKLFF. The DNA for the CDR3 is TGTGCCAGTAGCCCGGACAGAAGGCATGAAAAACTGTTTTTT.

The chain recombines TRBV7-2 with TRBJ2-2; TRBD1 or TRBD2 may be the D gene (6 bases each). V lost 5 bases to trimming and J lost 5 bases, with 18 bases between them. Germline CDR1 and CDR2: SGHTA and FQGNSA. The CDR3 is 16 amino acids. CDR3 nucleotides: TGTGCCAGCAGCCCCCTGGGCGGGACACCAACCGGGGAGCTGTTTTTT. This gives the protein CASSPLGGTPTGELFF.

This clonotype was observed many times. This rearrangement joins TRBV7-3 to TRBJ2-3, with D possibly TRBD2 on 6 matching bases. V was cut by 4 bases and J by 2 bases, with 10 bases left in between. The CDR3 is made up of 14 amino acids. Germline CDR1 reads SGHTA; CDR2 reads FQGTGA. CDR3: CASSSWDFTDTQYF. CDR3 in DNA: TGTGCCAGCAGCTCCTGGGACTTCACAGATACGCAGTATTTT.

There are many counts of this clonotype. The chain couples TRBV20-1 to TRBJ2-7; 7 nucleotides align to TRBD2. Germline loops: CDR1 DFQATT, CDR2 SNEGSKA (reference sequence). This CDR3 has 12 residues. V lost 7 bases to trimming and J lost 3 bases; unmatched junction nucleotides: 6. This CDR3 is CSVQRDIYEQYF. CDR3 nucleotide sequence: TGCAGTGTCCAGCGGGATATCTACGAGCAGTACTTC.

This clonotype appeared a few times. The CDR3 spells CAWTSARLISGNTIYF. DNA of the CDR3: TGTGCCTGGACGTCAGCAAGGCTGATCTCTGGAAACACCATATATTTT. The chain is built from TRBV30 and TRBJ1-3; no reliable D call. Trimming cost V 4 bases and J 0 bases, with 16 bases left between them. Germline V gene data show CDR1 as GTSNPN and CDR2 as SVGIG (reference sequence). The CDR3 extends over 16 amino acids.

The table lists this clonotype with many counts. The rearrangement uses TRBV7-9 and TRBJ1-5; 10 nucleotides align to TRBD1. V shed 3 bases, J shed 2 bases, and the junction held 1 base outside the gene matches. The CDR3 runs 15 residues. The germline gives CDR1 SEHNR, CDR2 FQNEAQ (reference sequence). The CDR3 reads CASSLTGGGNQPQHF. CDR3 nucleotide sequence: TGTGCCAGCAGCTTGACAGGGGGCGGCAATCAGCCCCAGCATTTT. Supplemented by reference TRBV7-9 and TRBJ1-5, the full variable domain reads DTGVSQNPRHKITKRGQNVTFRCDPISEHNRLYWYRQTLGQGPEFLTYFQNEAQLEKSRLLSDRFSAERPKGSFSTLEIQRTEQGDSAMYLCASSLTGGGNQPQHFGDGTRLSIL.

This clonotype was counted between two and nine times. This sequence joins TRBV20-1 and TRBJ2-1; TRBD2 matches 10 bases. Germline V gives CDR1 DFQATT, CDR2 SNEGSKA (reference sequence). The CDR3 is made up of 15 amino acids. Trimming cost V 6 bases and J 5 bases; bases outside gene matches: 10. CDR3 sequence: CSAREGTSGDNEQFF. The CDR3 DNA follows: TGCAGTGCCCGAGAGGGAACTAGCGGGGACAATGAGCAGTTCTTC.

This clonotype came up many times. J is TRBJ2-7 and V is TRBV12-3 or TRBV12-4, with D uncertain. The length of the CDR3 is 13 residues. The V gene lost 2 bases and the J gene lost 9 bases, with 14 bases spanning the gap. The CDR3 region is CASSLQTLTRQYF. CDR3 in DNA: TGTGCCAGCAGTTTACAGACTCTTACGAGGCAGTACTTC.